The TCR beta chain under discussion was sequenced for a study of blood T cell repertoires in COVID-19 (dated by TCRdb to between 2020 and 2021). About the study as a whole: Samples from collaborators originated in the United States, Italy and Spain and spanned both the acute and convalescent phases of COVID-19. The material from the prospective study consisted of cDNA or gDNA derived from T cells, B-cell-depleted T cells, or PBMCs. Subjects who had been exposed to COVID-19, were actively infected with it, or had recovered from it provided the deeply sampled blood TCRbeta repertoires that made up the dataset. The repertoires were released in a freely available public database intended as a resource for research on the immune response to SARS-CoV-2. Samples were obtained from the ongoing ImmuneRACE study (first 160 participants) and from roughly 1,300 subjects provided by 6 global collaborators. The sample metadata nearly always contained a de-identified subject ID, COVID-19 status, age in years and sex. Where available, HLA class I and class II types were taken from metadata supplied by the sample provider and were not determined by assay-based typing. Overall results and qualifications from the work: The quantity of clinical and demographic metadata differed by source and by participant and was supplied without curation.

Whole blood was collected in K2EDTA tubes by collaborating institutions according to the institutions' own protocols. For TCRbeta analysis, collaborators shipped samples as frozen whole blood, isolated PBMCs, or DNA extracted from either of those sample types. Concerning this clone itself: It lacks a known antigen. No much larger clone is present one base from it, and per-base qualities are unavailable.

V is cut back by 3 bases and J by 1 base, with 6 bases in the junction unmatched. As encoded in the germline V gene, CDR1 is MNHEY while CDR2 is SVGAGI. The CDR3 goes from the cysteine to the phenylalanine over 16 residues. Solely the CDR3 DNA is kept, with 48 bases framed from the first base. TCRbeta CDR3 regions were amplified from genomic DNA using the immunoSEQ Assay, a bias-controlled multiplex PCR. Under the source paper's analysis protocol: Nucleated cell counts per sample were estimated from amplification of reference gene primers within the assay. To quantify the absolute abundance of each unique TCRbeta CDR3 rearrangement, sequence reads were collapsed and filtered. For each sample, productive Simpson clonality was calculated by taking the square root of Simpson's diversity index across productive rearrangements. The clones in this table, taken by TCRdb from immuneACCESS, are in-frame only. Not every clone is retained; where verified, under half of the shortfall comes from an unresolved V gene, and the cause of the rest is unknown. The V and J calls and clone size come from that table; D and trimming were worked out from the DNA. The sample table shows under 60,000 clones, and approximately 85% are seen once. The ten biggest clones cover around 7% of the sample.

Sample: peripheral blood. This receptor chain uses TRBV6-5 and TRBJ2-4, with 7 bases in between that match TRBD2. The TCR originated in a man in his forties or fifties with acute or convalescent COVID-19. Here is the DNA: TGTGCCAGCAGTTATTCCTGGGAGGGGGCCAAAAACATTCAGTACTTC. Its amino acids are CASSYSWEGAKNIQYF.